The next 18 T cell receptor beta chains were all read from a single sample in a study of human T cells and chemical hapten exposure. TCRdb re-called the RACE reads through MiXCR, storing one row per CDR3 protein. Of 70,000 to 90,000 distinct CDR3 sequences detected, about a tenth appear once; the ten largest clones hold about 3.5%. Time point in this sample: patch test 3, about 24 weeks after DPC sensitization. Treatment: therapeutic diphenylcyclopropenone sensitization with weekly scalp DPC. The starting material was whole blood, obtained in connection with sensitization to the hapten diphenylcyclopropenone (DPC). The receptor source for this set is a woman between 50 and 59 years old with alopecia areata. Some clones in this sample may be carry-over from other donors' samples.

The sample holds a few counts of this clonotype. The chain is built from TRBV9 and TRBJ2-7; 12 nucleotides line up with TRBD2. The CDR3 has 15 amino acids. Germline values: CDR1 SGDLS, CDR2 YYNGEE. V was pared by 0 bases and J by 2 bases, with 0 bases of the junction left unmatched. CDR3 bases: TGTGCCAGCAGCGTAGGACTAGCGGGAGCCTACGAGCAGTACTTC. It specifies CASSVGLAGAYEQYF.

In this sample, this clonotype turned up a few times. The chain is built from TRBV5-4 and TRBJ2-3; weak D call: TRBD2 (5 bases). V was shortened by 5 bases and J by 2 bases, with 18 bases between the two germline ends. Germline CDR1 SGHNT, CDR2 YYREEE (reference sequence). The CDR3 consists of 16 residues. The CDR3 DNA sequence: TGTGCCAGCAGTCGGTTTGGGCGCGGGCACACAGATACGCAGTATTTT. It yields the protein CASSRFGRGHTDTQYF.

This clonotype has just a few counts. The chain combines TRBV10-3 with TRBJ2-1; 10 bases map to TRBD2. Germline V gene lookup returns CDR1 ENHRY and CDR2 SYGVKD. The CDR3 is 15 residues long. Trimming cost V 5 bases and J 9 bases; bases outside gene matches: 10. CDR3 sequence: CAISPSSGSGSEQFF. The CDR3 DNA reads as TGTGCCATCAGTCCTTCTAGCGGGAGTGGGAGTGAGCAGTTCTTC.

Many counts were recorded for this clonotype. The chain recombines TRBV11-3 with TRBJ2-1; D is undetermined. This CDR3 contains 13 residues. V was pared by 4 bases and J by 3 bases, with 7 bases between. CDR1 is SGHNT and CDR2 is YENEEA in the germline V gene. CDR3 in amino acids: CASSSPNYNEQFF. The CDR3 DNA is TGTGCCAGCAGCTCACCAAACTACAATGAGCAGTTCTTC.

As DNA, the CDR3 is TGTGCCAGCACCCAGACAGGGGGGAACTACGAGCAGTACTTC. It encodes CASTQTGGNYEQYF. This chain connects TRBV3-1 to TRBJ2-7; 9 nucleotides line up with TRBD1. The CDR3 is 14 amino acids. Trimming took 7 bases from V and 3 from J; bases not matched to a gene: 7. Germline V gene data show CDR1 as LGHDT and CDR2 as YNNKEL (reference sequence).

This clonotype was recorded many times. The V and J genes are TRBV20-1 and TRBJ2-7; D unresolved. The CDR3 has 13 amino acids. Deletions cut 3 bases from V and 3 bases from J, with 12 bases between. Per the germline V gene, CDR1 is DFQATT and CDR2 is SNEGSKA (reference sequence). The CDR3 DNA reads TGCAGTGCTAGTGCCCCACCCAGCTACGAGCAGTACTTC. Its protein is CSASAPPSYEQYF.

The chain is built from TRBV20-1 and TRBJ2-2; 8 bases are shared with TRBD2. The germline V gene has CDR1 DFQATT and CDR2 SNEGSKA (reference sequence). V dropped 3 bases and J dropped 0; count of bases not matched to a gene: 6. The CDR3 is 16 amino acids. DNA for the CDR3: TGCAGTGCTAGTCGTCTAGCGGGCTCGAACACCGGGGAGCTGTTTTTT. It translates to CSASRLAGSNTGELFF.

This chain uses TRBV7-6 with TRBJ2-7; weak D call: TRBD2 (5 bases). The germline V and J ends were trimmed by 1 base and 3 bases, with 7 bases remaining between them. Germline CDR1 SGHVS, CDR2 FNYEAQ. The CDR3 runs 13 residues. The DNA for the CDR3 is TGTGCCAGCAGCTTAGGAGGGTTCTACGAGCAGTACTTC. This gives the protein CASSLGGFYEQYF.

This clonotype has only one observation. The chain links TRBV6-1 to TRBJ2-7; 8 bases agree with TRBD1. V trimming: 2 bases; J trimming: 5 bases; junction bases outside the gene matches: 8. This CDR3 is built from 15 residues. Germline V gene sequence: CDR1 MNHNS, CDR2 SASEGT. The CDR3 loop reads CASSEIAGGRNEQYF. The DNA for the CDR3 is TGTGCCAGCAGTGAAATAGCAGGGGGCAGGAACGAGCAGTACTTC.

This clonotype came up a few times. This rearrangement joins TRBV5-1 to TRBJ1-1; D not resolved. The V end lost 4 bases, the J end lost 2 bases, and 9 bases lay between the germline ends. Germline values: CDR1 SGHRS, CDR2 YFSETQ. The CDR3 consists of 13 residues. CDR3 DNA: TGCGCCAGCAGCGAGGACTATAACACTGAAGCTTTCTTT. As protein: CASSEDYNTEAFF.

This clonotype was observed a few times. V and J are TRBV18 and TRBJ2-5; possible D gene TRBD2, 6 bases. CDR1 KGHSH and CDR2 LQKENI come from the germline V gene. Trimming took off 3 bases at V and 3 bases at J, with 8 bases between the two ends. This CDR3 region has 13 residues. Written as DNA, the CDR3 is TGTGCCAGCTCACCCGGACTAAAAGAGACCCAGTACTTC. Amino acid sequence: CASSPGLKETQYF.

The gene calls are TRBV2 and TRBJ2-1; no clear D. From germline, CDR1 is SNHLY and CDR2 FYNNEI. CDR3 length equals 14 residues. The V gene lost 6 bases and the J gene lost 0 bases, with 9 bases spanning the gap. CDR3 DNA sequence: TGTGCCAGCAGGGGCCGAAGCTCCTACAATGAGCAGTTCTTC. This codes for CASRGRSSYNEQFF.

The chain is built from TRBV29-1 and TRBJ2-2; D unclear. The V end was cut by 4 bases, the J end by 1 base, with 10 bases between. Germline V CDR1 and CDR2: SQVTM, ANQGSEA. There are 14 residues in the CDR3. CDR3 amino acids: CSVVPGVNTGELFF. CDR3 nucleotide sequence: TGCAGCGTTGTTCCCGGAGTGAACACCGGGGAGCTGTTTTTT.

The rearrangement uses TRBV6-6 and TRBJ2-7; 7 bases align to TRBD1. The V and J ends lost 6 bases and 5 bases, in that order; junction bases with no gene match: 7. The CDR3 loop spans 13 amino acids. Germline V gene lookup returns CDR1 MNHNY and CDR2 SVGAGI (reference sequence). The CDR3 DNA sequence: TGTGCCAGCAGAGGGGGCGGGTTTAACGAGCAGTACTTC. It translates to CASRGGGFNEQYF.

This clonotype was observed a handful of times. The genes are TRBV5-6 and TRBJ2-3; weak D call: TRBD2 (5 bases). Germline V gene data show CDR1 as SGHDT and CDR2 as YYEEEE. CDR3 size: 15 residues. Trimming pared 0 bases from V and 5 bases from J, leaving 13 bases between. CDR3 coding DNA: TGTGCCAGCAGCTTGGCTAGCCGGGATTTAGATACGCAGTATTTT. This gives the protein CASSLASRDLDTQYF. Supplemented by reference TRBV5-6 and TRBJ2-3, the full variable domain reads DAGVTQSPTHLIKTRGQQVTLRCSPKSGHDTVSWYQQALGQGPQFIFQYYEEEERQRGNFPDRFSGHQFPNYSSELNVNALLLGDSALYLCASSLASRDLDTQYFGPGTRLTVL.

This clonotype was detected ten times or more. The chain has TRBV7-6 and TRBJ2-2, with D tentatively TRBD1 (5 bases). In germline, CDR1 is SGHVS, CDR2 FNYEAQ. Trimming left V 8 bases short and J 0 bases short, with 10 bases between. This CDR3 is built from 14 residues. The CDR3 bases are TGTGCCAGCTCGGAAGGGGCGAACACCGGGGAGCTGTTTTTT. Protein product: CASSEGANTGELFF.

This clonotype was counted many times. The CDR3 DNA reads TGTGCCAGCTCACCACCGACCACAACTAACTATGGCTACACCTTC. Its protein is CASSPPTTTNYGYTF. The J gene is TRBJ1-2, the V gene TRBV18; D call uncertain. The CDR3 loop spans 15 amino acids. Trimming cost V 0 bases and J 0 bases, with 8 bases left between them. The germline gives CDR1 KGHSH, CDR2 LQKENI.

The chain joins TRBV4-2 to TRBJ2-5; no firm D call. Germline V gene lookup returns CDR1 LGHNA and CDR2 YNFKEQ. V lost 0 bases, J lost 1 base, and 6 bases lay in between. The CDR3 is made up of 14 amino acids. The CDR3 region is CASSQDGFQETQYF. The CDR3 DNA is TGTGCCAGCAGCCAAGATGGGTTCCAAGAGACCCAGTACTTC.